This passage covers 4 T cell receptor beta chains from one sample sequenced in a study of identical twins. Each CDR3 protein is one row after TCRdb ran MiXCR on the 5' RACE reads. Of some 460,000 distinct CDR3 sequences listed, 13% to 15% are singletons. These data were also filed under a second study, of yellow fever vaccine responses in identical twins.

Sequencing input: CD4+ T cells sorted from blood. Every receptor here comes from a woman between 18 and 29 years old in good health.

For the CDR3, the DNA is TGCAGCGTTGAAGAGGGCGTCCACGAGCAGTACTTC. This sequence encodes CSVEEGVHEQYF. The chain is built from TRBV29-1 and TRBJ2-7; D gene uncertain. V was clipped by 0 bases and J by 5 bases, with 8 bases between them. Germline loops: CDR1 SQVTM, CDR2 ANQGSEA. This CDR3 region has 12 residues.

The chain links TRBV19 to TRBJ2-7; possibly TRBD2 for D (5 bases). V was trimmed by 0 bases and J by 6 bases, leaving 15 bases between them. Germline values: CDR1 LNHDA, CDR2 SQIVND (reference sequence). CDR3 length: 15 amino acids. This CDR3 is CASSIEWQLLGEQYF. The CDR3 nucleotides read TGTGCCAGTAGTATAGAGTGGCAGCTACTAGGCGAGCAGTACTTC. Together with reference TRBV19 and TRBJ2-7, the CDR3 gives the full variable domain: DGGITQSPKYLFRKEGQNVTLSCEQNLNHDAMYWYRQDPGQGLRLIYYSQIVNDFQKGDIAEGYSVSREKKESFPLTVTSAQKNPTAFYLCASSIEWQLLGEQYFGPGTRLTVT.

The rearrangement uses TRBV12-3 or TRBV12-4 and TRBJ2-5, with no clear D. The CDR3 loop spans 14 amino acids. Trimming took off 2 bases at V and 1 base at J, with 8 bases between the two ends. The DNA for the CDR3 is TGTGCCAGCAGTTTATTACTGCGCCAAGAGACCCAGTACTTC. Its protein is CASSLLLRQETQYF.

This chain joins TRBV7-3 and TRBJ2-1; TRBD1 matches at 9 bases. CDR3 size: 16 residues. V lost 5 bases to trimming and J lost 9 bases; unmatched junction nucleotides: 14. Germline V gives CDR1 SGHTA, CDR2 FQGTGA. CDR3 sequence (DNA): TGTGCCAGCAGCCTCACATTGGGGGACAGGGTGGGTGAGCAGTTCTTC. This gives the protein CASSLTLGDRVGEQFF.